This T cell receptor (beta chain) appears in the sequencing data of a study of blood T cell repertoires in COVID-19. Study-level information: The United States, Italy and Spain provided the acute and convalescent COVID-19 samples. In each case, the material was cDNA or gDNA derived from T cells, B-cell-depleted T cells, or PBMCs.

Source study methods: Nucleated cell number was recorded as an estimate derived from reference gene primer amplification. Repertoires were generated with immunoSEQ multiplex PCR, while TCRdb's copy carries only in-frame clones and drops some. V, J and clone size were drawn from that table, and D and trimming were deduced from the DNA. The sample records approximately 45,000 clones, 87% being singletons. Germline V gene data show CDR1 as MNHEY and CDR2 as SMNVEV (reference sequence). The CDR3 is 16 amino acids. J was trimmed by 0 bases and V by 2 bases; bases with no gene match: 3. The sequence came from a human donor in a cohort sampled during active COVID-19. Sample: peripheral blood. The rearrangement links TRBV27 to TRBJ2-2, with TRBD1 matching over 7 bases. CDR3 sequence (DNA): TGTGCCAGCAGTTTAATAGGGACAGCGAACACCGGGGAGCTGTTTTTT. Its protein product is CASSLIGTANTGELFF.